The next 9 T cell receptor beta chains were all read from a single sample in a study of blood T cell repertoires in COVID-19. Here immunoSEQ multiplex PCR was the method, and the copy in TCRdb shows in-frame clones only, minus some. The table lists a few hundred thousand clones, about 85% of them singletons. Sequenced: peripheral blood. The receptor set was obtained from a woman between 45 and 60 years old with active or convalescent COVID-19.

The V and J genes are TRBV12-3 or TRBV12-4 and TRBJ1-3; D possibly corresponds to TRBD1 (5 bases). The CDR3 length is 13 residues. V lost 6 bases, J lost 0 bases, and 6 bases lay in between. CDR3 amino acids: CASRGLSGNTIYF. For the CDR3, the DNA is TGTGCCAGCAGGGGGCTCTCTGGAAACACCATATATTTT.

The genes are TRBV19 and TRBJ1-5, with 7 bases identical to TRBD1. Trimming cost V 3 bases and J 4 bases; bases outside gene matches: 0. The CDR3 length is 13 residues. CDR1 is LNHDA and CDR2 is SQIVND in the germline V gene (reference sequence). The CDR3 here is CASSMTGNQPQHF. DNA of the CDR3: TGTGCCAGTAGTATGACAGGGAATCAGCCCCAGCATTTT.

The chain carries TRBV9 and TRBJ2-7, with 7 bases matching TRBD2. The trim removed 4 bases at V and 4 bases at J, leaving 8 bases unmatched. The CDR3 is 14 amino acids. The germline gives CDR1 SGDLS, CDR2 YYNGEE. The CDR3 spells CASSPSGTTYEQYF. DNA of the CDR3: TGTGCCAGCAGCCCATCCGGGACTACTTACGAGCAGTACTTC.

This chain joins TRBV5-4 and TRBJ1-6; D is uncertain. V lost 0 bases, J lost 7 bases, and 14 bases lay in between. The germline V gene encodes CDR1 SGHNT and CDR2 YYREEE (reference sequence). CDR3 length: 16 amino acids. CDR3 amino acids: CASSLAGDRWNSPLHF. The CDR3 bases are TGTGCCAGCAGCTTGGCCGGGGATAGGTGGAATTCACCCCTCCACTTT.

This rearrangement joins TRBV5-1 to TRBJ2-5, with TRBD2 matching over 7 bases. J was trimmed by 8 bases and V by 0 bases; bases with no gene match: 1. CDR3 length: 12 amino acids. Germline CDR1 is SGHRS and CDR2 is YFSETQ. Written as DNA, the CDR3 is TGCGCCAGCAGCTTGGAGCGGGGAACCCAGTACTTC. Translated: CASSLERGTQYF. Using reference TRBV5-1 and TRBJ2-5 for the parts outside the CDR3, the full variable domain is KAGVTQTPRYLIKTRGQQVTLSCSPISGHRSVSWYQQTPGQGLQFLFEYFSETQRNKGNFPGRFSGRQFSNSRSEMNVSTLELGDSALYLCASSLERGTQYFGPGTRLLVL.

The CDR3 nucleotides are TGTGCCAGCAGCAAACCCGGTGGGCTGGGTGAGCAGTTCTTC. Its protein product is CASSKPGGLGEQFF. V usage is TRBV7-3 and J usage is TRBJ2-1, with D unclear. Trimming took off 5 bases at V and 9 bases at J, with 17 bases between the two ends. This CDR3 spans 14 amino acids. Germline values: CDR1 SGHTA, CDR2 FQGTGA.

The CDR3 DNA sequence: TGTGCCAGCAGTGGGACCGTTGTCAGGGGGTTTAGGGAAGAGACCCAGTACTTC. Protein sequence: CASSGTVVRGFREETQYF. J is TRBJ2-5 and V is TRBV27, with 7 bases lining up with TRBD1. Losses at the gene ends were 5 bases for V and 3 bases for J; bases not matched to a gene: 18. The CDR3 loop spans 18 amino acids. Germline V gives CDR1 MNHEY, CDR2 SMNVEV (reference sequence).

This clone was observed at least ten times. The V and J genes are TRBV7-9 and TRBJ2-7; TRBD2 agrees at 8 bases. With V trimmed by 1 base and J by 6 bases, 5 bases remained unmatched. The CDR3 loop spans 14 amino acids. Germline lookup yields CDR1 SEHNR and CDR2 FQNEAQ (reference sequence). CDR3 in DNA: TGTGCCAGCAGCTTAGAACCGGGAGGGTCCGAGCAGTACTTC. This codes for CASSLEPGGSEQYF.

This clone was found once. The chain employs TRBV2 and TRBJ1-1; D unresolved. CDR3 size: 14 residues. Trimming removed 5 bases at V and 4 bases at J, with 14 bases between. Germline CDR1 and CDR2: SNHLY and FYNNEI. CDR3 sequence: CASSSPGSATEAFF. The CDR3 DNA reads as TGTGCCAGCAGTAGCCCGGGGTCGGCCACTGAAGCTTTCTTT.